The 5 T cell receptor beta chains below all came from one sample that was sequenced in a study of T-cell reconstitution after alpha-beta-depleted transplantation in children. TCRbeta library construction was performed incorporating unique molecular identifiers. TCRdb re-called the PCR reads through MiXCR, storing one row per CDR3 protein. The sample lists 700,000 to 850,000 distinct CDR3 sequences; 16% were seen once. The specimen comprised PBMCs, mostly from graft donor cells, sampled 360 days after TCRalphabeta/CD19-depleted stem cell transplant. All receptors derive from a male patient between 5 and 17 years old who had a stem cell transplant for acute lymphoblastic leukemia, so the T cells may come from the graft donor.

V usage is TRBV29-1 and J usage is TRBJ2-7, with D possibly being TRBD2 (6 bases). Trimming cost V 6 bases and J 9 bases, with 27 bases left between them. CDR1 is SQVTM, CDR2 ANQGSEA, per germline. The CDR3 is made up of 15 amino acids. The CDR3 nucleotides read TGCAGCGTCGACGAGATTGGGGTCTCGGGGGTCGGGCAGTACTTC. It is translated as CSVDEIGVSGVGQYF.

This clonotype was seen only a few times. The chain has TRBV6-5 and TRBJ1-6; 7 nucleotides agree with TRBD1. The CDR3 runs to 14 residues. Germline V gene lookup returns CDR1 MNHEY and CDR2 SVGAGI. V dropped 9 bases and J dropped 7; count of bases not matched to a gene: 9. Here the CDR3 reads CASRQGIWNSPLHF. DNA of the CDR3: TGTGCCAGTAGACAGGGTATTTGGAATTCACCCCTCCACTTT.

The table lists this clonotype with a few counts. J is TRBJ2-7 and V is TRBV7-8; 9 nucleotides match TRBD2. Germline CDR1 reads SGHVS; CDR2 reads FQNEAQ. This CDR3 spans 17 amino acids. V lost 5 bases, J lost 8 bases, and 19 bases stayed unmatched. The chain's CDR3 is CASSPYTASGTSSQQYF. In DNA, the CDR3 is TGTGCCAGCAGCCCCTATACGGCTAGCGGGACTTCCAGCCAGCAGTACTTC.

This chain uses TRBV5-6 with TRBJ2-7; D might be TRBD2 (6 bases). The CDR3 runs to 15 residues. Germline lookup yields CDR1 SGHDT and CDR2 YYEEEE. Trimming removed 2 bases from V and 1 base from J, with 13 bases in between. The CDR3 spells CASSLFVAVSYEQYF. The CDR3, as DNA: TGTGCCAGCAGCTTATTTGTAGCGGTATCCTACGAGCAGTACTTC.

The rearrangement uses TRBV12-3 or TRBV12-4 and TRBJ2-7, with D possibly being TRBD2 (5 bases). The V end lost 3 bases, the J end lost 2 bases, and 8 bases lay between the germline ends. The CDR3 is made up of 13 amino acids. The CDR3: CASSFVLAYEQYF. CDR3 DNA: TGTGCCAGCAGTTTCGTACTAGCCTACGAGCAGTACTTC.